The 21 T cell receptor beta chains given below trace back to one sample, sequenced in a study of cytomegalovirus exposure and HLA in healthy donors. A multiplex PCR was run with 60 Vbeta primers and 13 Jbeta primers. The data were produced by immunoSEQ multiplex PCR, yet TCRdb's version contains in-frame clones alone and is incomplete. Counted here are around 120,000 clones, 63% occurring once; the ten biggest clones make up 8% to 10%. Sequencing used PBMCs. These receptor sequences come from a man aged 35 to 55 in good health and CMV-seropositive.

For the CDR3, the DNA is TGTGCCTGGAGTGTAATGGACATAGCCAAAAACATTCAGTACTTC. Protein: CAWSVMDIAKNIQYF. The chain carries TRBV30 and TRBJ2-4, with D maybe TRBD1 (5 bases). CDR1 is GTSNPN, CDR2 SVGIG, per germline (reference sequence). This CDR3 has 15 residues. Deletions cut 0 bases from V and 0 bases from J, with 9 bases between.

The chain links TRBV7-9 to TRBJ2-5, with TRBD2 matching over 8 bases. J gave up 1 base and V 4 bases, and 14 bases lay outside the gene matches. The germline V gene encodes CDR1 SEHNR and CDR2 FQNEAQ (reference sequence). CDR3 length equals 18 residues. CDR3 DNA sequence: TGTGCCAGCAGCTATGACTGGGGTGGCGGGAGGACCCAAGAGACCCAGTACTTC. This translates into CASSYDWGGGRTQETQYF. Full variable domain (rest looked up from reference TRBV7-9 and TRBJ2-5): DTGVSQNPRHKITKRGQNVTFRCDPISEHNRLYWYRQTLGQGPEFLTYFQNEAQLEKSRLLSDRFSAERPKGSFSTLEIQRTEQGDSAMYLCASSYDWGGGRTQETQYFGPGTRLLVL.

The CDR3 here is CASSQDVLAGFSDTQYF. CDR3 sequence (DNA): TGCGCCAGCAGCCAAGATGTACTAGCGGGATTTTCAGATACGCAGTATTTT. The chain links TRBV4-3 to TRBJ2-3; 10 bases fit TRBD2. The CDR3 is 17 residues long. V lost 0 bases and J lost 4; bases outside the gene matches: 7. From germline, CDR1 is LGHNA and CDR2 YSLEER.

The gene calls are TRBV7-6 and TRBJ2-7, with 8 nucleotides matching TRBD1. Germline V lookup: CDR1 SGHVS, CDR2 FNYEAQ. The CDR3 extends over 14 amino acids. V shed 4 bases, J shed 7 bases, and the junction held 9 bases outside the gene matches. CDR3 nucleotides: TGTGCCAGCAGCTCGAGGACAGGGCTTTGGGAGCAGTACTTC. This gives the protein CASSSRTGLWEQYF.

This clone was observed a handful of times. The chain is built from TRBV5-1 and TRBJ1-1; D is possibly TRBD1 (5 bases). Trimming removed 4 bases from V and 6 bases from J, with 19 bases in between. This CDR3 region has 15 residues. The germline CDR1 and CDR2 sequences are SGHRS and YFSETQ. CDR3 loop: CASSPGRDGASEAFF. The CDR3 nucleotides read TGCGCCAGCAGCCCGGGGCGGGACGGGGCATCTGAAGCTTTCTTT.

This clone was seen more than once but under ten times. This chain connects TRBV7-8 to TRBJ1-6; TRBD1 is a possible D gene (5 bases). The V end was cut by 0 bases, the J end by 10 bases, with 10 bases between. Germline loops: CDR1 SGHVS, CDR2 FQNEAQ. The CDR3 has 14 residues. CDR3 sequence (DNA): TGTGCCAGCAGCTTAGCGCGAAACAGGTCACCCCTCCACTTT. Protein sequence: CASSLARNRSPLHF.

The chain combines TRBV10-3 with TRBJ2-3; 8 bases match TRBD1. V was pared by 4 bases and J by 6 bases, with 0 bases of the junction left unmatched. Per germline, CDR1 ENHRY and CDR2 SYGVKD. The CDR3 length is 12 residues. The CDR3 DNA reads TGTGCCATCAGTGGACAGGGGGATACGCAGTATTTT. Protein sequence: CAISGQGDTQYF.

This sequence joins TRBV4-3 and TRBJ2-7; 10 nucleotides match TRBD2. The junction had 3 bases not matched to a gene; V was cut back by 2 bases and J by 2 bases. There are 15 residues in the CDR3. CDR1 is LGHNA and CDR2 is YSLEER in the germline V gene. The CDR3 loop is CASSQTSGTTYEQYF. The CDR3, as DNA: TGCGCCAGCAGCCAAACTAGCGGGACCACCTACGAGCAGTACTTC.

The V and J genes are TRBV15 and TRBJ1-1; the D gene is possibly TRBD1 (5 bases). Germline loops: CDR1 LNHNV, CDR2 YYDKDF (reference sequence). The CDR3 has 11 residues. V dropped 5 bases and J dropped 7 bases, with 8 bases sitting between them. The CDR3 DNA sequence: TGTGCCACCAGCGAAGACAGTGAAGCTTTCTTT. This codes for CATSEDSEAFF.

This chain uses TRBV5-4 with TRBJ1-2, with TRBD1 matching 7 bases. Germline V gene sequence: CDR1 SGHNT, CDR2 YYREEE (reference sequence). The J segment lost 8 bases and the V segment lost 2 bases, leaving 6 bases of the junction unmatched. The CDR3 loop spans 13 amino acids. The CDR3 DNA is TGTGCCAGCAGCTTTCGACAGGGTGAAGGCTACACCTTC. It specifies CASSFRQGEGYTF.

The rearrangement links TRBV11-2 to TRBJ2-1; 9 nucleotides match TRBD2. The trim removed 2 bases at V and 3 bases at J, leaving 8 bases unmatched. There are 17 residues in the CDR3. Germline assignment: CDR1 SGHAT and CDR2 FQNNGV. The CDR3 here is CASSLYWSGRHYNEQFF. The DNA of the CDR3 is TGTGCCAGCAGCTTATATTGGAGCGGGAGGCACTACAATGAGCAGTTCTTC.

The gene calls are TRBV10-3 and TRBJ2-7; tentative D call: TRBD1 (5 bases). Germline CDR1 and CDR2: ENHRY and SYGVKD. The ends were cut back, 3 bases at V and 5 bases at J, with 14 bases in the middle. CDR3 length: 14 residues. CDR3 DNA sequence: TGTGCCATCAGTGAAGGGCAGGGTCGAAACGAGCAGTACTTC. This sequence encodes CAISEGQGRNEQYF.

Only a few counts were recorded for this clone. CDR3 loop: CASSPETNEQYF. Written as DNA, the CDR3 is TGTGCCAGCTCACCAGAGACTAACGAGCAGTACTTC. The rearrangement links TRBV18 to TRBJ2-7; perhaps TRBD2 as D (5 bases). The CDR3 covers 12 residues. Trimming stripped 2 bases from V and 5 bases from J, with 7 bases between. Per the germline V gene, CDR1 is KGHSH and CDR2 is LQKENI.

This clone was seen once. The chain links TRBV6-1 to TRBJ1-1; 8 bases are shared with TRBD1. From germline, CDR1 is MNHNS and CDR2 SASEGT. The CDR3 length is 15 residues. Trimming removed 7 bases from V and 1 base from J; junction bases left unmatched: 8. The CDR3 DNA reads TGTGCCAGCAACCTACAGGGGGAGGCGAACACTGAAGCTTTCTTT. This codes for CASNLQGEANTEAFF.

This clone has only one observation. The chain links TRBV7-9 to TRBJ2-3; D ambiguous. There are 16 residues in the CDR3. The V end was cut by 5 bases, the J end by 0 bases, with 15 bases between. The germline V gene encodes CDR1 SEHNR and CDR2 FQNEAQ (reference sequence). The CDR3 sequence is CASSAGLFTSTDTQYF. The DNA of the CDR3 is TGTGCCAGCAGCGCCGGTCTATTTACTAGCACAGATACGCAGTATTTT.

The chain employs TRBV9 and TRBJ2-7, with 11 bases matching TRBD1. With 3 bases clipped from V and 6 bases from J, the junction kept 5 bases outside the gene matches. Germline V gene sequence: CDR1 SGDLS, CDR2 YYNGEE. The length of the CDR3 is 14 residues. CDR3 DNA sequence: TGTGCCAGCAGCGGAATCGGGACAGGGGGCGAGCAGTACTTC. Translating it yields CASSGIGTGGEQYF. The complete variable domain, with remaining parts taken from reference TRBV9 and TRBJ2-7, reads DSGVTQTPKHLITATGQRVTLRCSPRSGDLSVYWYQQSLDQGLQFLIQYYNGEERAKGNILERFSAQQFPDLHSELNLSSLELGDSALYFCASSGIGTGGEQYFGPGTRLTVT.

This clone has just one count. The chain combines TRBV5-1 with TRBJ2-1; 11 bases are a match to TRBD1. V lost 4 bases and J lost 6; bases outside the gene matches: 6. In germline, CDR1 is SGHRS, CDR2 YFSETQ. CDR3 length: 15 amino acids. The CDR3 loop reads CASSPGQGAGNEQFF. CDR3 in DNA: TGCGCCAGCAGCCCCGGACAGGGGGCGGGCAATGAGCAGTTCTTC.

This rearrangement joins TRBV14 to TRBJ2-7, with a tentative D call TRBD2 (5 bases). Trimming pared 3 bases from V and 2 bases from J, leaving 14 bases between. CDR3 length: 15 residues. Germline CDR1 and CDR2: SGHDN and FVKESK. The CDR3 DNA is TGTGCCAGCAGCCAGGGTCTAGCCGTCACCTACGAGCAGTACTTC. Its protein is CASSQGLAVTYEQYF.

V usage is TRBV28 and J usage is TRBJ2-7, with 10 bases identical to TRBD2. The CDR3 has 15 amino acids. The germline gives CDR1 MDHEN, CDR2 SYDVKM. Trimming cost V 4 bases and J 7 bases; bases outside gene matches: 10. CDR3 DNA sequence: TGTGCCAGCAGTTCACCTAGCGGGAGTCGGTGGGAGCAGTACTTC. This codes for CASSSPSGSRWEQYF. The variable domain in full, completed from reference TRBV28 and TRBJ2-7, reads DVKVTQSSRYLVKRTGEKVFLECVQDMDHENMFWYRQDPGLGLRLIYFSYDVKMKEKGDIPEGYSVSREKKERFSLILESASTNQTSMYLCASSSPSGSRWEQYFGPGTRLTVT.

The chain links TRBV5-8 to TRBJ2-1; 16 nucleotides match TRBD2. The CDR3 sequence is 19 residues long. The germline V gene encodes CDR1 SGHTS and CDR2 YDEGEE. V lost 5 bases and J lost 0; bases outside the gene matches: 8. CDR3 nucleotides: TGTGCCAGCAGGGGGACTAGCGGGAGGGCCGTCCCCTCCTACAATGAGCAGTTCTTC. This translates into CASRGTSGRAVPSYNEQFF.

The CDR3 DNA reads TGTGCCAGCAGCTTGACAGGGGAGGCCTATGGCTACACCTTC. Residues: CASSLTGEAYGYTF. V usage is TRBV27 and J usage is TRBJ1-2; 8 positions match TRBD1. The CDR3 length is 14 residues. V lost 6 bases to trimming and J lost 4 bases; unmatched junction nucleotides: 7. The germline V gene encodes CDR1 MNHEY and CDR2 SMNVEV (reference sequence).